The 3 T cell receptor beta chains below come from one sample, sequenced in a study of neurological immune-mediated disorders. TCRdb reprocessed the 5' RACE reads with MiXCR, giving one entry per CDR3 protein. The sample gives over 65,000 distinct CDR3 sequences, about 9% of which show up once; 1.7% is in the top ten. Sequencing used PBMCs. Every receptor here comes from a middle-aged man in good health.

This chain links TRBV2 with TRBJ1-1, with TRBD1 matching over 7 bases. CDR1 SNHLY and CDR2 FYNNEI come from the germline V gene. Losses at the gene ends were 6 bases for V and 4 bases for J; bases not matched to a gene: 11. CDR3 size: 15 residues. The CDR3 DNA is TGTGCCAGCAGGTACTACACAGGGGAGGGCACTGAAGCTTTCTTT. Translation gives CASRYYTGEGTEAFF.

This clonotype was seen ten or more times. This sequence joins TRBV7-6 and TRBJ2-5; D is unresolved. V lost 0 bases, J lost 5 bases, and 7 bases lay in between. The CDR3 runs 13 residues. Germline V gene data show CDR1 as SGHVS and CDR2 as FNYEAQ. CDR3 loop: CASSLAYGETQYF. The CDR3 DNA reads as TGTGCCAGCAGCTTAGCGTACGGGGAGACCCAGTACTTC.

This clonotype was seen repeatedly, ten times or more. The DNA of the CDR3 is TGTGCCAGCAGTCCACTTCCCCTAGCGGGGATTACAGATACGCAGTATTTT. Its protein product is CASSPLPLAGITDTQYF. The chain is built from TRBV12-3 or TRBV12-4 and TRBJ2-3, with 9 bases aligning to TRBD2. V was pared by 5 bases and J by 3 bases, with 12 bases of the junction left unmatched. CDR3 length equals 17 residues.